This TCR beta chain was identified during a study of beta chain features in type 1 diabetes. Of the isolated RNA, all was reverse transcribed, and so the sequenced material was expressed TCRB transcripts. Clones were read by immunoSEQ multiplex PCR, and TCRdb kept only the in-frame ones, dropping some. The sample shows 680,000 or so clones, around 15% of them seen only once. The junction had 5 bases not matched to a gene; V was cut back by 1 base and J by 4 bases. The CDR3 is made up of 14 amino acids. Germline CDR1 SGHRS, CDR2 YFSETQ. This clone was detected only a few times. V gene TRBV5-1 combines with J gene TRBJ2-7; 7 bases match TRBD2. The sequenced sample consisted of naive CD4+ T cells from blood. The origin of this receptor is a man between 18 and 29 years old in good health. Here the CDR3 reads CASSLYSGAYEQYF. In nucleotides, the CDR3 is TGCGCCAGCAGCTTGTACAGCGGGGCGTACGAGCAGTACTTC.